These T cell receptor beta chains were read from a single sample in a study of blood T cell repertoires in COVID-19. Sequenced by immunoSEQ multiplex PCR; TCRdb stores in-frame clones only, minus some. The data hold about 52,000 clones, with around 86% observed a single time. Sequencing input: peripheral blood. The receptor set was obtained from a man in his 70s with active COVID-19. Each CDR3 is given with its conserved first and last residue. The D gene is left open where the match is weak. Expanded clones are given a class, and other clones once, few, many or no size at all.

clone size: -
J gene: TRBJ2-1
V gene: TRBV7-6
D gene: -
CDR3 DNA: TGTGCCAGCAGCTTATTCGCGGGGGCCGTCTCCTACAATGAGCAGTTCTTC
CDR3 protein: CASSLFAGAVSYNEQFF

clone size: -
J gene: TRBJ1-3
V gene: TRBV5-4
D gene: -
CDR3 DNA: TGTGCCAGCAGCCCAACGAGAATGACAGGATCGGGAAACACCATATATTTT
CDR3 protein: CASSPTRMTGSGNTIYF

clone size: -
J gene: TRBJ1-1
V gene: TRBV2
D gene: -
CDR3 DNA: TGTGCCAGCATGAGGGAGAGCACTGAAGCTTTCTTT
CDR3 protein: CASMRESTEAFF

clone size: -
J gene: TRBJ1-1
V gene: TRBV29-1
D gene: -
CDR3 DNA: TGCAGCGTTGTCCAGGGTAACACTGAAGCTTTCTTT
CDR3 protein: CSVVQGNTEAFF

clone size: -
J gene: TRBJ1-1
V gene: TRBV3-1/TRBV3-2
D gene: -
CDR3 DNA: TGTGCCAGCAGCCGCTCGGGGGTGAACACTGAAGCTTTCTTT
CDR3 protein: CASSRSGVNTEAFF

clone size: -
J gene: TRBJ2-1
V gene: TRBV5-1
D gene: -
CDR3 DNA: TGCGCCAGCAGCGTGGACTCGGTCTCCTACAATGAGCAGTTCTTC
CDR3 protein: CASSVDSVSYNEQFF

clone size: -
J gene: TRBJ2-5
V gene: TRBV9
D gene: TRBD2
CDR3 DNA: TGTGCCAGCAGCGCTCTAGCGGACCAAGAGACCCAGTACTTC
CDR3 protein: CASSALADQETQYF

clone size: -
J gene: TRBJ2-7
V gene: TRBV30
D gene: TRBD1
CDR3 DNA: TGTGCCGTAGGGACAGGCCCCAGCTCCTACGAGCAGTACTTC
CDR3 protein: CAVGTGPSSYEQYF

clone size: once
J gene: TRBJ2-3
V gene: TRBV6-5
D gene: TRBD1
CDR3 DNA: TGTGCCAGCATTCCGACAGGGGGCACAGATACGCAGTATTTT
CDR3 protein: CASIPTGGTDTQYF

clone size: -
J gene: TRBJ1-2
V gene: TRBV9
D gene: -
CDR3 DNA: TGTGCCAGCAGTGAGGACAGCTATTATGGCTACACCTTC
CDR3 protein: CASSEDSYYGYTF

clone size: -
J gene: TRBJ1-3
V gene: TRBV10-3
D gene: -
CDR3 DNA: TGTGCCATCAGTGAGTTAACCGCAGGGACTGGAAACACCATATATTTT
CDR3 protein: CAISELTAGTGNTIYF

clone size: -
J gene: TRBJ2-5
V gene: TRBV20-1
D gene: -
CDR3 DNA: TGCAGTGCTAGTTGGGACTCCTTACAAGAGACCCAGTACTTC
CDR3 protein: CSASWDSLQETQYF

clone size: -
J gene: TRBJ2-1
V gene: TRBV20-1
D gene: -
CDR3 DNA: TGCAGTGCTCAATCCTACAATGAGCAGTTCTTC
CDR3 protein: CSAQSYNEQFF

clone size: -
J gene: TRBJ1-1
V gene: TRBV3-1/TRBV3-2
D gene: TRBD1
CDR3 DNA: TGTGCCAGCAGCCTAGGGGACAGGGAGAAAGCTTTCTTT
CDR3 protein: CASSLGDREKAFF

clone size: -
J gene: TRBJ2-3
V gene: TRBV29-1
D gene: -
CDR3 DNA: TGCAGCGTTGACAGGGGAATGGGGGATACGCAGTATTTT
CDR3 protein: CSVDRGMGDTQYF

clone size: -
J gene: TRBJ2-2
V gene: TRBV4-1
D gene: TRBD1
CDR3 DNA: TGCGCCAGCAGCCACGAACAGGGGGCCGGGGAGCTGTTTTTT
CDR3 protein: CASSHEQGAGELFF

clone size: -
J gene: TRBJ2-3
V gene: TRBV7-9
D gene: -
CDR3 DNA: TGTGCCAGCAGCTTAAGGGGAGGCAGGGCCACAGATACGCAGTATTTT
CDR3 protein: CASSLRGGRATDTQYF

clone size: once
J gene: TRBJ1-1
V gene: TRBV28
D gene: -
CDR3 DNA: TGTGCCGCCAAAGGGGCGTCTGAAGCTTTCTTT
CDR3 protein: CAAKGASEAFF

clone size: -
J gene: TRBJ1-5
V gene: TRBV21-1
D gene: -
CDR3 DNA: TGTGCCAGCAGCAAAAAGGGCGGGGATAGCAATCAGCTCCAGCATTTT
CDR3 protein: CASSKKGGDSNQLQHF

clone size: -
J gene: TRBJ2-7
V gene: TRBV28
D gene: -
CDR3 DNA: TGTGCCAGCAGTTTCCTGACAGACAGCCCCCACGAGCAGTACTTC
CDR3 protein: CASSFLTDSPHEQYF

clone size: -
J gene: TRBJ2-3
V gene: TRBV7-2
D gene: -
CDR3 DNA: TGTGCCAGCAGCTTCGGAGGGGCGGCAGATACGCAGTATTTT
CDR3 protein: CASSFGGAADTQYF

clone size: -
J gene: TRBJ1-4
V gene: TRBV30
D gene: -
CDR3 DNA: TGTGCCTGGAGTGTACGCGGGGGCTTAAATGAAAAACTGTTTTTT
CDR3 protein: CAWSVRGGLNEKLFF

clone size: -
J gene: TRBJ1-1
V gene: TRBV20-1
D gene: -
CDR3 DNA: TGCAGTGCGAGACAAAACACTGAAGCTTTCTTT
CDR3 protein: CSARQNTEAFF

clone size: -
J gene: TRBJ1-5
V gene: TRBV9
D gene: -
CDR3 DNA: TGTGCCAGCAGCGGGGCAGCAAATCAGCCCCAGCATTTT
CDR3 protein: CASSGAANQPQHF

clone size: -
J gene: TRBJ1-5
V gene: TRBV5-1
D gene: -
CDR3 DNA: TGCGCCAGCAGCGTGGCAGGGGCGGGTCAGCCCCAGCATTTT
CDR3 protein: CASSVAGAGQPQHF

clone size: -
J gene: TRBJ1-5
V gene: TRBV19
D gene: -
CDR3 DNA: TGTGCCAGTAGTGCGAACAGGGATCAGCCCCAGCATTTT
CDR3 protein: CASSANRDQPQHF

clone size: -
J gene: TRBJ2-3
V gene: TRBV9
D gene: -
CDR3 DNA: TGTGCCAGCAGCCCCTACACAGATACGCAGTATTTT
CDR3 protein: CASSPYTDTQYF

clone size: -
J gene: TRBJ2-7
V gene: TRBV6-5
D gene: TRBD1
CDR3 DNA: TGTGCCAGCAGTTACCGAGGGACAGGGGGCAAATACGAGCAGTACTTC
CDR3 protein: CASSYRGTGGKYEQYF

clone size: -
J gene: TRBJ2-5
V gene: TRBV5-6
D gene: TRBD1
CDR3 DNA: TGTGCCAGCAGCTTGGTGGGGACAGATCAAGAGACCCAGTACTTC
CDR3 protein: CASSLVGTDQETQYF

clone size: -
J gene: TRBJ1-5
V gene: TRBV19
D gene: TRBD1
CDR3 DNA: TGTGCCAGTAGTGTGGACAGGGGGTTTAGCAATCAGCCCCAGCATTTT
CDR3 protein: CASSVDRGFSNQPQHF

clone size: -
J gene: TRBJ1-3
V gene: TRBV19
D gene: -
CDR3 DNA: TGTGCCAGTAGTACCAGGGCCTACTACTCTGGAAACACCATATATTTT
CDR3 protein: CASSTRAYYSGNTIYF

clone size: -
J gene: TRBJ2-5
V gene: TRBV19
D gene: -
CDR3 DNA: TGTGCCAGTAGTCCTCGAGAAAAAGAGACCCAGTACTTC
CDR3 protein: CASSPREKETQYF

clone size: -
J gene: TRBJ1-5
V gene: TRBV6-5
D gene: -
CDR3 DNA: TGTGCCAGCAGTCATAAACAGTTGAGTTCCCAGCATTTT
CDR3 protein: CASSHKQLSSQHF